The present T cell receptor beta chain was sequenced within a study of shared T cell receptors in the human thymus. Generated by immunoSEQ multiplex PCR, the TCRdb table keeps only in-frame clones and is missing some. Counted here are hundreds of thousands of clones, 70% to 90% occurring once; the ten biggest clones make up about 0.01%. This CDR3 has 13 amino acids. The V end lost 5 bases, the J end lost 8 bases, and 13 bases lay between the germline ends. Germline CDR1 reads MNHEY; CDR2 reads SVGAGI. The data were also submitted as part of a second study, on human thymus T cells. That paper adds: Thymus tissue for the work was resected from patients undergoing corrective heart surgery. Within thymic and blood repertoires, V and J gene usage appeared to be biased. Unrelated people showed highly overlapping thymic repertoires, related research reported.

Sequencing was carried out using thymocytes. The TCR originated in a boy under three years old with a congenital heart defect. This chain connects TRBV6-5 to TRBJ2-1; tentative D call: TRBD1 (6 bases). CDR3 coding DNA: TGTGCCAGCAGTCCAGCAGGGGCTTATGAGCAGTTCTTC. Residues: CASSPAGAYEQFF.